Listed below are T cell receptor beta chains from one sample, sequenced in a study of CD8 T cells in ankylosing spondylitis. Via MiXCR, TCRdb re-called the 5' RACE reads, giving one row per CDR3 protein. The sample yields about 220,000 distinct CDR3 sequences, about 10% seen once. Sequencing was performed on blood, either unsorted or a sorted T cell fraction (not recorded which). These TCRs come from a male donor with ankylosing spondylitis or in good health (not recorded which). The CDR3 runs from the conserved cysteine through the conserved F or W. Fields, in order: D gene, clone size, J gene, V gene, CDR3 DNA, CDR3 protein. D genes are given only for firm matches. A row's size may be missing; if present it is once, few, many or a size class.

TRBD2 | few | TRBJ2-5 | TRBV5-1 | TGCGCCAGCAGCTTGGAACTAGCGGGGGGGTCCCAGTACTTC | CASSLELAGGSQYF
NA | NA | TRBJ1-2 | TRBV7-9 | TGTGCCAGCAGCTTCGGACTTGTAACAGACTATAACTATGGCTACACCTTC | CASSFGLVTDYNYGYTF
TRBD1 | few | TRBJ2-6 | TRBV5-1 | TGCGCCAGCAGCTTAACAGGGGATTCTGGGGCCAACGTCCTGACTTTC | CASSLTGDSGANVLTF
TRBD1 | few | TRBJ1-1 | TRBV18 | TGTGCCAGCTCACCACGGCCCCTGGCAGGGGGGGACACTGAAGCTTTCTTT | CASSPRPLAGGDTEAFF
NA | NA | TRBJ2-3 | TRBV28 | TGTGCCAGCAGATTCCCGGCGGATACGCAGTATTTT | CASRFPADTQYF
NA | many | TRBJ2-3 | TRBV10-3 | TGTGCCATCAGTCCCGGGGGCACAGATACGCAGTATTTT | CAISPGGTDTQYF
NA | NA | TRBJ2-7 | TRBV6-5 | TGTGCCAGCAGTTACTCCCAGGGAACCTACGAGCAGTACTTC | CASSYSQGTYEQYF
NA | NA | TRBJ1-2 | TRBV3-1 | TGTGCCAGCAGCCAAGGAGGCGACGCTTGGGGCTACACCTTC | CASSQGGDAWGYTF
NA | many | TRBJ1-4 | TRBV12-3/TRBV12-4 | TGTGCCAGCAGTGCCGGGACCGGTGAAAAACTGTTTTTT | CASSAGTGEKLFF
TRBD2 | NA | TRBJ2-4 | TRBV12-3/TRBV12-4 | TGTGCCAGCAGTAGCGGGGGTAGAAACATTCAGTACTTC | CASSSGGRNIQYF
NA | NA | TRBJ1-6 | TRBV19 | TGTGCCACCTGTGTGGCGGAAAATTCACCCCTCCACTTT | CATCVAENSPLHF
NA | many | TRBJ2-4 | TRBV12-3/TRBV12-4 | TGTGCCAGCAGGCACAACAGAGATGTAGCCAAAAACATTCAGTACTTC | CASRHNRDVAKNIQYF
NA | few | TRBJ1-4 | TRBV3-1 | TGTGCCAGCAGCCCTCAAGCCCAAGGAGGGAGTGAAAAACTGTTTTTT | CASSPQAQGGSEKLFF